These T cell receptor beta chains were read from a single sample in a study of blood T cells in healthy people across ages. TCRdb reanalysed the 5' RACE reads using MiXCR and keeps one entry per CDR3 protein. The top ten hold 5.5% to 8% of the sample, which has 1.2 million to 1.5 million distinct CDR3 sequences, approximately 59% seen once. The sequenced sample was blood. The receptors come from a man aged 18 to 29 in good health. Each CDR3 is given with its conserved first and last residue. D genes are given only for firm matches. Not every row has a clone size; where given, it reads once, few, many or a size class.

clone_size j_call v_call d_call cdr3_aa cdr3_nt
. TRBJ2-2 TRBV5-6 . CASSLSPTGTGELFF TGTGCCAGCAGCTTGTCACCCACAGGGACCGGGGAGCTGTTTTTT
. TRBJ2-7 TRBV5-1 . CASSYMAEGYEQYF TGCGCCAGCAGCTATATGGCAGAGGGCTACGAGCAGTACTTC
few TRBJ2-2 TRBV7-2 TRBD2 CASSLLAKGLAGGPSGELFF TGTGCCAGCAGCTTACTTGCCAAGGGACTAGCGGGGGGGCCGAGCGGGGAGCTGTTTTTT
. TRBJ2-7 TRBV27 TRBD2 CASSPHLSGGAYEQYF TGTGCCAGCAGTCCCCACCTAAGCGGGGGGGCATACGAGCAGTACTTC
. TRBJ2-7 TRBV18 . CASSPGFQYEQYF TGTGCCAGCTCACCGGGATTCCAATACGAGCAGTACTTC
. TRBJ1-4 TRBV9 . CASSAHGQPGTEKLFF TGTGCCAGCAGCGCCCATGGACAGCCCGGAACTGAAAAACTGTTTTTT
. TRBJ2-7 TRBV20-1 TRBD1 CSAIGTGAAYEQYF TGCAGTGCCATCGGGACAGGAGCAGCCTACGAGCAGTACTTC
. TRBJ2-5 TRBV5-1 TRBD2 CASSLGASGRVRDEQYF TGCGCCAGCAGCTTGGGAGCTAGCGGGAGGGTTCGCGATGAGCAGTACTTC
. TRBJ2-7 TRBV4-3 . CASSQALTSDEQYF TGCGCCAGCAGCCAAGCCCTGACTAGTGACGAGCAGTACTTC
few TRBJ1-1 TRBV4-1 . CASSPGGLGTEAFF TGCGCCAGCAGCCCGGGGGGGCTGGGCACTGAAGCTTTCTTT
. TRBJ2-5 TRBV4-1 . CASSQSQGTRRQTQYF TGCGCCAGCAGCCAATCGCAGGGCACGAGGAGGCAGACCCAGTACTTC
few TRBJ1-1 TRBV7-9 . CASSLVRMNTEAFF TGTGCCAGCAGCTTAGTTAGAATGAACACTGAAGCTTTCTTT
. TRBJ2-7 TRBV20-1 TRBD1 CSAKPPGQGSEQYF TGCAGTGCTAAACCGCCGGGACAGGGTTCCGAGCAGTACTTC
few TRBJ2-7 TRBV7-2 . CASSLGAGLLYEQYF TGTGCCAGCAGCTTAGGGGCGGGGCTACTCTACGAGCAGTACTTC
. TRBJ2-3 TRBV29-1 . CSVGGIITDTQYF TGCAGCGTTGGGGGGATCATTACAGATACGCAGTATTTT
. TRBJ1-1 TRBV4-2 . CASSQRQSPNTEAFF TGTGCCAGCAGCCAACGACAGAGTCCGAACACTGAAGCTTTCTTT
. TRBJ2-7 TRBV6-5 TRBD1 CASRHSDRGSYEQYF TGTGCCAGCAGACATTCGGACAGGGGGTCTTACGAGCAGTACTTC
. TRBJ2-3 TRBV7-8 . CASSFQTVPDTQYF TGTGCCAGCAGCTTTCAGACGGTCCCAGATACGCAGTATTTT
. TRBJ2-7 TRBV20-1 . CSARRDEQYF TGCAGTGCCCGACGGGACGAGCAGTACTTC
few TRBJ2-5 TRBV20-1 . CSVKGAFETQYF TGCAGTGTAAAGGGAGCGTTTGAGACCCAGTACTTC
. TRBJ1-6 TRBV29-1 TRBD1 CSFRTGHNSPLHF TGCAGCTTTAGGACAGGCCACAATTCACCCCTCCACTTT
. TRBJ2-7 TRBV20-1 . CSARDPDYEQYF TGCAGTGCTAGAGATCCGGACTACGAGCAGTACTTC
. TRBJ2-3 TRBV12-3/TRBV12-4 . CASKYNTDTQYF TGTGCCAGCAAATACAACACAGATACACAGTATTTT
. TRBJ1-2 TRBV6-5 . CASSYDTVGGYTF TGTGCCAGCAGCTACGACACCGTGGGTGGCTACACCTTC
. TRBJ2-5 TRBV10-3 . CAISEEGGKETQYF TGTGCCATCAGTGAGGAAGGGGGTAAAGAGACCCAGTACTTC
. TRBJ2-7 TRBV7-2 . CASSGTRYEQYF TGTGCCAGCAGCGGTACCCGGTACGAGCAGTACTTC
. TRBJ2-3 TRBV3-1 . CASSQVAASVGADTQYF TGTGCCAGCAGCCAAGTAGCGGCCAGCGTGGGTGCGGATACGCAGTATTTT
. TRBJ2-7 TRBV29-1 . CSVRGLLSSYEQYF TGCAGCGTGCGGGGACTGCTGAGCTCCTACGAGCAGTACTTC
. TRBJ2-3 TRBV7-2 TRBD2 CASSWGGLSYTDTQYF TGTGCCAGCAGTTGGGGGGGACTTTCCTACACAGATACGCAGTATTTT
. TRBJ2-5 TRBV4-3 TRBD1 CASSQSPGQGKVTQYF TGCGCCAGCAGCCAATCTCCCGGACAGGGGAAGGTGACCCAGTACTTC
. TRBJ2-4 TRBV7-2 TRBD1 CASSSAGGGIQYF TGTGCCAGCAGTTCGGCAGGGGGCGGCATTCAGTACTTC
. TRBJ2-1 TRBV11-2 TRBD1 CASSSPGAGGYNEQFF TGTGCCAGCAGCTCACCAGGGGCAGGGGGCTACAATGAGCAGTTCTTC
. TRBJ2-1 TRBV6-1 TRBD1 CAMTGGEHNEQFF TGTGCCATGACAGGGGGGGAACACAATGAGCAGTTCTTC
. TRBJ2-3 TRBV6-1 . CASRRDQSTDTQYF TGTGCCAGCAGACGGGACCAATCCACAGATACGCAGTATTTT
. TRBJ1-2 TRBV7-9 . CAGSLTGTPSLQYGYTF TGTGCCGGCAGCTTAACGGGCACACCCTCCTTACAGTATGGCTACACCTTC
many TRBJ2-3 TRBV27 TRBD2 CASRTSGGTDTQYF TGTGCCAGCCGGACTAGCGGGGGGACAGATACGCAGTATTTT
. TRBJ2-5 TRBV15 . CATSRDRGAGETQYF TGTGCCACCAGCAGAGATCGGGGGGCCGGAGAGACCCAGTACTTC
few TRBJ1-6 TRBV7-9 . CASSPPGEGSPLHF TGTGCCAGCAGCCCGCCGGGGGAAGGTTCACCCCTCCACTTT
. TRBJ1-2 TRBV27 . CASSPQLRSYGYTF TGTGCCAGCAGTCCCCAACTGAGGAGCTATGGCTACACCTTC
. TRBJ2-3 TRBV15 . CATSRGGGDTQYF TGTGCCACCAGCAGAGGGGGCGGAGATACGCAGTATTTT
. TRBJ2-3 TRBV6-5 . CASSYRGQGGDTQYF TGTGCCAGCAGTTACCGGGGTCAGGGTGGAGATACGCAGTATTTT
few TRBJ1-5 TRBV25-1 TRBD1 CASPGTDLGNNQPQHF TGTGCCAGCCCCGGGACAGACTTGGGAAATAATCAGCCCCAGCATTTT
. TRBJ1-2 TRBV5-6 . CASSLGITSYGYTF TGTGCCAGCAGCTTGGGTATCACGAGCTATGGCTACACCTTC
few TRBJ1-1 TRBV7-2 . CASSRERWGTEAFF TGTGCCAGCAGCCGCGAGAGATGGGGCACTGAAGCTTTCTTT
. TRBJ2-7 TRBV20-1 . CSARQPGTPYEQYF TGCAGTGCTAGGCAACCCGGGACGCCCTACGAGCAGTACTTC
. TRBJ2-7 TRBV6-5 TRBD2 CASSPAAGAYGQYF TGTGCCAGCAGCCCCGCGGCGGGAGCCTACGGGCAGTACTTC
. TRBJ2-7 TRBV29-1 TRBD2 CSAGTSLSYEQYF TGCAGCGCCGGGACTAGTCTCTCCTACGAGCAGTACTTC
. TRBJ2-1 TRBV20-1 TRBD2 CSARRLAAYNEQFF TGCAGTGCGAGAAGACTAGCGGCTTACAATGAGCAGTTCTTC
few TRBJ2-1 TRBV6-2/TRBV6-3 . CATRIRVYNEQFF TGTGCCACCCGAATTAGGGTTTACAATGAGCAGTTCTTC
. TRBJ2-7 TRBV6-5 TRBD1 CASSGMDRAGSYEQYF TGTGCCAGCAGTGGGATGGACAGGGCTGGTAGCTACGAGCAGTACTTC